A selection of T cell receptor beta chains follows, all from one sample in a study of CXCR3-negative and CXCR3-positive naive CD8 T cells. From its re-call of the 5' RACE reads, TCRdb lists each CDR3 protein once, without DNA. In total, the table holds more than 80,000 distinct CDR3 sequences. Sequencing was performed on naive CXCR3+ CD8+ T cells from blood. The receptors were gathered from a human donor in good health. Some clones in this sample may be carry-over from other donors' samples. Both conserved end residues are part of each CDR3.

cdr3_aa: CSARDLGAEKNNEQFF
v_call: TRBV20-1
j_call: TRBJ2-1

cdr3_aa: CASSLVTGYEQYF
v_call: TRBV5-1
j_call: TRBJ2-7

cdr3_aa: CASSVDTGTEAFF
v_call: TRBV9
j_call: TRBJ1-1

cdr3_aa: CASSKNTDTQYF
v_call: TRBV21-1
j_call: TRBJ2-3

cdr3_aa: CASSVGQTPYGYTF
v_call: TRBV7-9
j_call: TRBJ1-2

cdr3_aa: CASSLPGMGAYF
v_call: TRBV18
j_call: TRBJ2-5

cdr3_aa: CASSLGGRNEQFF
v_call: TRBV12-3/TRBV12-4
j_call: TRBJ2-1

cdr3_aa: CATRTSGGDSSYNEQFF
v_call: TRBV10-3
j_call: TRBJ2-1

cdr3_aa: CSVLPGARTEAFF
v_call: TRBV29-1
j_call: TRBJ1-1

cdr3_aa: CSVLAGEVTGELFF
v_call: TRBV29-1
j_call: TRBJ2-2

cdr3_aa: CASSREVRGSPLHF
v_call: TRBV4-1
j_call: TRBJ1-6

cdr3_aa: CSVGRGQNTEAFF
v_call: TRBV29-1
j_call: TRBJ1-1

cdr3_aa: CSASNSGGFYEQYF
v_call: TRBV20-1
j_call: TRBJ2-7

cdr3_aa: CASSLGHRSSYNEQFF
v_call: TRBV28
j_call: TRBJ2-1

cdr3_aa: CASSRLIAGDGIQYF
v_call: TRBV4-1
j_call: TRBJ2-4

cdr3_aa: CASSEWVSTNEKLFF
v_call: TRBV25-1
j_call: TRBJ1-4

cdr3_aa: CASSPRDIAVNEQYF
v_call: TRBV10-1
j_call: TRBJ2-7

cdr3_aa: CASTDGQGPNYEQYF
v_call: TRBV12-3/TRBV12-4
j_call: TRBJ2-7

cdr3_aa: CASSLQNTEAFF
v_call: TRBV25-1
j_call: TRBJ1-1

cdr3_aa: CASSLYPNQPQHF
v_call: TRBV7-6
j_call: TRBJ1-5

cdr3_aa: CASSQVAANEKLFF
v_call: TRBV14
j_call: TRBJ1-4

cdr3_aa: CASSQPGQGSYEQYF
v_call: TRBV5-1
j_call: TRBJ2-7

cdr3_aa: CSVLGDSETQETQYF
v_call: TRBV29-1
j_call: TRBJ2-5

cdr3_aa: CASSSEGDTQYF
v_call: TRBV7-3
j_call: TRBJ2-3

cdr3_aa: CASSYNRENYEQYF
v_call: TRBV6-5
j_call: TRBJ2-7

cdr3_aa: CASGLVTEAFF
v_call: TRBV12-5
j_call: TRBJ1-1

cdr3_aa: CASSLLAGDEQYF
v_call: TRBV7-9
j_call: TRBJ2-7

cdr3_aa: CSADRGVNTGELFF
v_call: TRBV29-1
j_call: TRBJ2-2

cdr3_aa: CASSLIGTGGFSPLHF
v_call: TRBV5-1
j_call: TRBJ1-6

cdr3_aa: CSVEDGTGDYEQYF
v_call: TRBV29-1
j_call: TRBJ2-7

cdr3_aa: CSALADRDDQETQYF
v_call: TRBV20-1
j_call: TRBJ2-5

cdr3_aa: CASSQVGAVDNEQFF
v_call: TRBV3-1
j_call: TRBJ2-1

cdr3_aa: CAMEGVGTDTQYF
v_call: TRBV10-3
j_call: TRBJ2-3

cdr3_aa: CSVVQGVSYEQYF
v_call: TRBV29-1
j_call: TRBJ2-7

cdr3_aa: CASCPQGAGELFF
v_call: TRBV5-1
j_call: TRBJ2-2

cdr3_aa: CSVEEYSGLGDEQFF
v_call: TRBV29-1
j_call: TRBJ2-1

cdr3_aa: CASSHAGGGPYEQYF
v_call: TRBV4-1
j_call: TRBJ2-7

cdr3_aa: CASSLGSWPSSYNEQFF
v_call: TRBV7-6
j_call: TRBJ2-1

cdr3_aa: CASSHRTRNAWGSSGANVLTF
v_call: TRBV23-1
j_call: TRBJ2-6

cdr3_aa: CSVRDSGNTIYF
v_call: TRBV29-1
j_call: TRBJ1-3

cdr3_aa: CASSSAASGMRNEQFF
v_call: TRBV7-2
j_call: TRBJ2-1

cdr3_aa: CASSSGRNTEAFF
v_call: TRBV7-9
j_call: TRBJ1-1

cdr3_aa: CASSPPFRGTLYEQYF
v_call: TRBV7-2
j_call: TRBJ2-7

cdr3_aa: CASRSPGQGGAGAQYF
v_call: TRBV6-2/TRBV6-3
j_call: TRBJ2-5

cdr3_aa: CASSLGGLSDTQYF
v_call: TRBV6-2/TRBV6-3
j_call: TRBJ2-3

cdr3_aa: CASGLLLGREQFF
v_call: TRBV12-3/TRBV12-4
j_call: TRBJ2-1

cdr3_aa: CSFTGFDEKLFF
v_call: TRBV29-1
j_call: TRBJ1-4

cdr3_aa: CASSQAAGSYEQYF
v_call: TRBV3-1
j_call: TRBJ2-7

cdr3_aa: CSVEDWASAGRNEQFF
v_call: TRBV29-1
j_call: TRBJ2-1

cdr3_aa: CASSQTQGESYEQYF
v_call: TRBV14
j_call: TRBJ2-7

cdr3_aa: CSARELAGSYEQYF
v_call: TRBV20-1
j_call: TRBJ2-7

cdr3_aa: CSVVGEGEQYF
v_call: TRBV29-1
j_call: TRBJ2-7

cdr3_aa: CASSPEVLGDSPLHF
v_call: TRBV12-3/TRBV12-4
j_call: TRBJ1-6

cdr3_aa: CSVTDPSTDTQYF
v_call: TRBV20-1
j_call: TRBJ2-3

cdr3_aa: CASSIGDRGLNIQYF
v_call: TRBV19
j_call: TRBJ2-4